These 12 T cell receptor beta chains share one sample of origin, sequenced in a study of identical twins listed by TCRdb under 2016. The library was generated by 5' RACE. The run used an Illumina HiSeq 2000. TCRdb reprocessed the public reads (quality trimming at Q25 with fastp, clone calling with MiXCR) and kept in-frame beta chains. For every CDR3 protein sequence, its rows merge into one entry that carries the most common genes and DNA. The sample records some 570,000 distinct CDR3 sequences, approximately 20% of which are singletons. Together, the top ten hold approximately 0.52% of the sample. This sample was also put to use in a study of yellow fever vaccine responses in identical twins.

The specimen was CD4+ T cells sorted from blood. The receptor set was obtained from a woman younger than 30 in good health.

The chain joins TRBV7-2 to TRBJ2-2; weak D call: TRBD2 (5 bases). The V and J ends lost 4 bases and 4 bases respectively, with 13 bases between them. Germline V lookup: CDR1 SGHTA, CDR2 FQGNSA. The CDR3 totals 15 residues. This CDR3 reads CASSSSVRVTGELFF. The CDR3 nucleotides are TGTGCCAGCAGCTCGTCGGTGAGGGTCACCGGGGAGCTGTTTTTT.

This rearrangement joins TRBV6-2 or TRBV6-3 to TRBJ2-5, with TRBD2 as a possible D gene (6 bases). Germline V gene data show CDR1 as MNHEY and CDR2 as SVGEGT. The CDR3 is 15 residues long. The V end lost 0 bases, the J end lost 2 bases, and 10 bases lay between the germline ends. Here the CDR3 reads CASSYSRAGQETQYF. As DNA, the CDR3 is TGTGCCAGCAGTTACTCTAGGGCGGGGCAAGAGACCCAGTACTTC.

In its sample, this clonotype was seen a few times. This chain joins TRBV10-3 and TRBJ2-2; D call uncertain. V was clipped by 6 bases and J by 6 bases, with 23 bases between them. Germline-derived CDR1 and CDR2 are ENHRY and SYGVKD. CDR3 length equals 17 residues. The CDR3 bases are TGTGCCATCAGCGCGCTGTCGGTGTTCTTCCCCCCCGGGGAGCTGTTTTTT. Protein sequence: CAISALSVFFPPGELFF.

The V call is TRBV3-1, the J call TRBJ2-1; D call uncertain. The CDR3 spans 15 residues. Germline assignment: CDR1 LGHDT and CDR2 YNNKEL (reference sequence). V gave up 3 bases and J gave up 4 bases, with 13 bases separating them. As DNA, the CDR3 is TGTGCCAGCAGCCAGTACACAGTAGGGTACAATGAGCAGTTCTTC. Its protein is CASSQYTVGYNEQFF.

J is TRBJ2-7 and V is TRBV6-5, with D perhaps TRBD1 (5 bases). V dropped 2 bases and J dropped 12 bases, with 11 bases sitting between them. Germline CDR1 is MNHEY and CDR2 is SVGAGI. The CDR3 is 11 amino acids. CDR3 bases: TGTGCCAGCAGTTACAGGGGAAAGCCGTACTTC. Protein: CASSYRGKPYF.

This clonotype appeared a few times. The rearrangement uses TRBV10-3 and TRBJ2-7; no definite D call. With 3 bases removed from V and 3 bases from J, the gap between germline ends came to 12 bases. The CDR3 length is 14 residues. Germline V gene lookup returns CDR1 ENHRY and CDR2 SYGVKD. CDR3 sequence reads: CAISDFGLSYEQYV. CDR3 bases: TGTGCCATCAGTGACTTTGGGTTAAGCTACGAGCAGTACGTC.

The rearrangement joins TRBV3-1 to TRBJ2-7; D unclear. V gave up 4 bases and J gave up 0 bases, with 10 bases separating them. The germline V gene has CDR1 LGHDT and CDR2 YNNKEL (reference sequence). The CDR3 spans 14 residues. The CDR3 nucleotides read TGTGCCAGCAGCCTACACACAAGCTCCTACGAGCAGTACGTC. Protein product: CASSLHTSSYEQYV.

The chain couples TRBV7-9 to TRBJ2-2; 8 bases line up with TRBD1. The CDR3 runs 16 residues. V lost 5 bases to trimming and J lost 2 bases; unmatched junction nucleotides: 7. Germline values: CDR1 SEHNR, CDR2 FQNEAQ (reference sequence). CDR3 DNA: TGTGCCAGCAGCGCCCAGGGGGCCCTAAACACCGGGGAGCTGTTTTTT. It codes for CASSAQGALNTGELFF.

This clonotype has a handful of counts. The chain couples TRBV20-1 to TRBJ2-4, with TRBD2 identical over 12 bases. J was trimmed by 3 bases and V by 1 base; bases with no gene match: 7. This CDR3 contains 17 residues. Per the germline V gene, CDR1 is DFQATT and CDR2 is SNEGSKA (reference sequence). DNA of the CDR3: TGCAGTGCTAGAGTTCCTAGCGGGGGGGCTGTCAAAAACATTCAGTACTTC. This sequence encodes CSARVPSGGAVKNIQYF.

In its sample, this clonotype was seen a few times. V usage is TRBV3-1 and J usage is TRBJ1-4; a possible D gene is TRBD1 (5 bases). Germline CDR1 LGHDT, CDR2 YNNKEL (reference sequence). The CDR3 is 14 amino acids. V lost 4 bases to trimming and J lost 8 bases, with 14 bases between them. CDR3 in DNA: TGTGCCAGCAGCCCCCCGAGGGGAAGAGAAAAACTGTTTTTT. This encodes CASSPPRGREKLFF. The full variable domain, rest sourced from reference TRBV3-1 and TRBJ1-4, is DTAVSQTPKYLVTQMGNDKSIKCEQNLGHDTMYWYKQDSKKFLKIMFSYNNKELIINETVPNRFSPKSPDKAHLNLHINSLELGDSAVYFCASSPPRGREKLFFGSGTQLSVL.

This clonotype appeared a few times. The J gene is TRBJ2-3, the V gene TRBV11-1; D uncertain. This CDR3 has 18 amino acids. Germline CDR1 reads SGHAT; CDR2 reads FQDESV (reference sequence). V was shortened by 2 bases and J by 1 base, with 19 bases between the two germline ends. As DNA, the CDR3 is TGTGCCAGCAGCTTAATTCAGTCGACCCCTGCGGGCACAGATACGCAGTATTTT. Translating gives CASSLIQSTPAGTDTQYF.

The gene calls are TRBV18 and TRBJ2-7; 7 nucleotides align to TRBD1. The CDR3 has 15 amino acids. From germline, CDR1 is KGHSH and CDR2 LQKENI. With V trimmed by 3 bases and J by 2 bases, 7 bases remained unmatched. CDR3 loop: CASSPLGQTTYEQYF. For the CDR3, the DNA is TGTGCCAGCTCACCCCTGGGACAGACAACCTACGAGCAGTACTTC.